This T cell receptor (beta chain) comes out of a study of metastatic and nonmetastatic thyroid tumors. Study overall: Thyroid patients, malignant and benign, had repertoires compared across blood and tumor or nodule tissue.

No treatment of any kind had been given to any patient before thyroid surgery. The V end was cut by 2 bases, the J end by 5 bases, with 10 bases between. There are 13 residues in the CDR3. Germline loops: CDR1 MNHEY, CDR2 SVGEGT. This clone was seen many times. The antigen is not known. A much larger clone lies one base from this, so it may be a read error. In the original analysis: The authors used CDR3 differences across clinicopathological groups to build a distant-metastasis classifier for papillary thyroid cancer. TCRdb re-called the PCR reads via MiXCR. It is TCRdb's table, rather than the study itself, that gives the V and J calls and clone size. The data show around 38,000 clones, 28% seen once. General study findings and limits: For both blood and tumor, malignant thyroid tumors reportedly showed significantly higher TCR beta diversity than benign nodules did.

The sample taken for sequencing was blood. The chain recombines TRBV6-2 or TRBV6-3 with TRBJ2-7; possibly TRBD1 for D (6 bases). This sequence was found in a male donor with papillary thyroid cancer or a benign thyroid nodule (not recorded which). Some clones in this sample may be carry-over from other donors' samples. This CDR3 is CASSYQGPDEQYF. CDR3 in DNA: TGTGCCAGCAGTTACCAGGGGCCCGACGAGCAGTACTTC.